This TCR beta chain came from a study of blood T cell repertoires in COVID-19. In the original processing: Nucleated cell number was recorded as an estimate derived from reference gene primer amplification. Measured with immunoSEQ multiplex PCR; TCRdb has only the in-frame clones, and not every one. V and J calls and clone size are those listed in that table; D and trimming were worked out from the DNA. The profile covers about 150,000 clones, with roughly 84% appearing a single time and almost 10% taken by the ten largest. CDR3 length: 14 amino acids. Trimming took 2 bases from V and 8 from J, leaving 15 bases between them. Germline-derived CDR1 and CDR2 are LGHDT and YNNKEL (reference sequence).

The chain has TRBV3-1 (or the pseudogene TRBV3-2) and TRBJ1-2; D perhaps matches TRBD1 (5 bases). This TCR came from a woman in her forties or fifties with acute or convalescent COVID-19. Sequenced input: peripheral blood. The DNA for the CDR3 is TGTGCCAGCAGCCAAAGCGGGGGACGGAGAGGCTACACCTTC. The encoded protein is CASSQSGGRRGYTF.